These 20 T cell receptor beta chains were sequenced from one sample in a study of OX40 agonist ivuxolimab in advanced cancers. Some clones are missing from TCRdb's copy, which holds only in-frame ones; the method was immunoSEQ multiplex PCR. Of about 110,000 clones in the sample, less than 95% are singletons; the top ten hold roughly 1.3%. Sequences were derived from CD4+ or CD8+ T cells sorted from blood, sampled in a trial of the OX40 agonist ivuxolimab. Source of these receptors: an adult with an advanced solid tumor such as melanoma, head and neck, liver or kidney cancer.

The rearrangement uses TRBV27 and TRBJ1-4, with D unclear. CDR3 length: 18 residues. Germline-derived CDR1 and CDR2 are MNHEY and SMNVEV (reference sequence). The germline V and J ends were trimmed by 2 bases and 1 base, with 17 bases remaining between them. The CDR3: CASSLKVRSLGTNEKLFF. For the CDR3, the DNA is TGTGCCAGCAGTTTAAAAGTTCGCTCCTTGGGAACTAATGAAAAACTGTTTTTT. Together with reference TRBV27 and TRBJ1-4, the CDR3 gives the full variable domain: EAQVTQNPRYLITVTGKKLTVTCSQNMNHEYMSWYRQDPGLGLRQIYYSMNVEVTDKGDVPEGYKVSRKEKRNFPLILESPSPNQTSLYFCASSLKVRSLGTNEKLFFGSGTQLSVL.

The chain couples TRBV28 to TRBJ1-5, with D tentatively TRBD1 (5 bases). Germline V gene data show CDR1 as MDHEN and CDR2 as SYDVKM. Trimming took 3 bases from V and 3 from J, leaving 21 bases between them. The CDR3 extends over 18 amino acids. CDR3 in amino acids: CASSFILLGRANNQPQHF. The DNA for the CDR3 is TGTGCCAGCAGTTTTATTTTGTTAGGCAGGGCTAACAATCAGCCCCAGCATTTT. The entire variable domain, with the rest obtained from reference TRBV28 and TRBJ1-5, is as follows: DVKVTQSSRYLVKRTGEKVFLECVQDMDHENMFWYRQDPGLGLRLIYFSYDVKMKEKGDIPEGYSVSREKKERFSLILESASTNQTSMYLCASSFILLGRANNQPQHFGDGTRLSIL.

V and J are TRBV7-6 and TRBJ2-1; D gene uncertain. CDR1 and CDR2 from the germline V gene are SGHVS and FNYEAQ. This CDR3 comprises 13 residues. Trimming stripped 0 bases from V and 2 bases from J, with 2 bases between. CDR3 amino acids: CASSLAAYNEQFF. CDR3 DNA: TGTGCCAGCAGCTTAGCGGCCTACAATGAGCAGTTCTTC.

The chain joins TRBV27 to TRBJ2-2, with 7 nucleotides matching TRBD2. CDR3 length equals 15 residues. Germline-derived CDR1 and CDR2 are MNHEY and SMNVEV (reference sequence). V shed 4 bases, J shed 5 bases, and the junction held 7 bases outside the gene matches. The DNA for the CDR3 is TGTGCCAGCAGTTGGGGAGGGGTGGGGACCGGGGAGCTGTTTTTT. Encoded protein: CASSWGGVGTGELFF.

The chain couples TRBV5-6 to TRBJ2-7; TRBD2 agrees at 9 bases. V dropped 7 bases and J dropped 4; count of bases not matched to a gene: 6. Germline CDR1 is SGHDT and CDR2 is YYEEEE. This CDR3 is 13 amino acids long. CDR3: CASVASGIYEQYF. The CDR3 region has the DNA TGTGCCAGCGTTGCTAGCGGGATATACGAGCAGTACTTC.

J is TRBJ1-2 and V is TRBV4-1; 8 nucleotides line up with TRBD1. The germline gives CDR1 MGHRA, CDR2 YSYEKL. Trimming removed 3 bases from V and 2 bases from J; junction bases left unmatched: 8. The CDR3 consists of 16 residues. CDR3 sequence: CASSQTGQGENYGYTF. The DNA for the CDR3 is TGCGCCAGCAGCCAGACCGGACAGGGAGAGAACTATGGCTACACCTTC.

This chain joins TRBV30 and TRBJ2-7; no clear D. The CDR3 runs to 13 residues. With 4 bases removed from V and 1 base from J, the gap between germline ends came to 11 bases. Per the germline V gene, CDR1 is GTSNPN and CDR2 is SVGIG (reference sequence). CDR3 sequence reads: CAWKDPGSYEQYF. The CDR3 coding sequence is TGTGCCTGGAAGGATCCCGGATCCTACGAGCAGTACTTC.

The J gene is TRBJ2-2, the V gene TRBV7-3; D possibly corresponds to TRBD2 (5 bases). There are 17 residues in the CDR3. V lost 2 bases and J 2 bases, leaving 15 bases between the germline ends. The germline V gene has CDR1 SGHTA and CDR2 FQGTGA. As DNA, the CDR3 is TGTGCCAGCAGCTTATGGGCCAGCGGACTTAACACCGGGGAGCTGTTTTTT. Its protein is CASSLWASGLNTGELFF.

This clone was seen once. This sequence joins TRBV4-1 and TRBJ1-6; perhaps TRBD1 as D (5 bases). CDR1 and CDR2 from the germline V gene are MGHRA and YSYEKL. There are 13 residues in the CDR3. V was trimmed by 3 bases and J by 8 bases, leaving 8 bases between them. CDR3 in amino acids: CASSQGRDSPLHF. The CDR3 DNA is TGCGCCAGCAGCCAGGGGCGGGATTCACCCCTCCACTTT.

The J gene is TRBJ1-4, the V gene TRBV7-9, with unresolved D. CDR1 SEHNR and CDR2 FQNEAQ come from the germline V gene (reference sequence). CDR3 length: 14 amino acids. Trimming took off 5 bases at V and 5 bases at J, with 12 bases between the two ends. This CDR3 is CASSLGSGNEKLFF. CDR3 DNA sequence: TGTGCCAGCAGCCTCGGGTCCGGGAATGAAAAACTGTTTTTT.

CDR3 sequence reads: CATGEARENTEAFF. The CDR3 coding sequence is TGTGCCACCGGGGAGGCTAGAGAGAACACTGAAGCTTTCTTT. This chain joins TRBV10-3 and TRBJ1-1; D gene unclear. This CDR3 has 14 amino acids. Trimming took off 10 bases at V and 1 base at J, with 16 bases between the two ends. Germline assignment: CDR1 ENHRY and CDR2 SYGVKD.

This sequence joins TRBV7-9 and TRBJ2-2; the match to TRBD2 covers 12 bases. Per germline, CDR1 SEHNR and CDR2 FQNEAQ (reference sequence). The CDR3 consists of 16 residues. V shed 5 bases and J 5 bases; nucleotides not matched to a gene: 6. CDR3: CASSGSSGRGTGELFF. Written as DNA, the CDR3 is TGTGCCAGCAGCGGGTCTAGCGGGAGGGGGACCGGGGAGCTGTTTTTT.

As concerns this clone: Other DNA sequences in this sample translate to the same CDR3. CDR3 in DNA: TGTGCCAGCAGTCTTTACAGGGGGCGCGATTCACCCCTCCACTTT. Translated: CASSLYRGRDSPLHF. The chain links TRBV27 to TRBJ1-6; TRBD1 matches 9 bases. Per the germline V gene, CDR1 is MNHEY and CDR2 is SMNVEV (reference sequence). J gave up 8 bases and V 5 bases, and 7 bases lay outside the gene matches. The CDR3 covers 15 residues.

V gene TRBV28 combines with J gene TRBJ2-2; maybe TRBD2 (6 bases). This CDR3 region has 15 residues. V lost 2 bases, J lost 5 bases, and 12 bases lay in between. Germline V gene sequence: CDR1 MDHEN, CDR2 SYDVKM. CDR3 protein: CASSLGRDGTGELFF. The CDR3 region has the DNA TGTGCCAGCAGTTTAGGGCGGGACGGGACCGGGGAGCTGTTTTTT.

The chain employs TRBV10-3 and TRBJ2-1; D remains unclear. In germline, CDR1 is ENHRY, CDR2 SYGVKD. Trimming left V 6 bases short and J 5 bases short, with 8 bases between. CDR3 length equals 12 residues. The CDR3 DNA reads TGTGCCATCAGCCGAACTGACAATGAGCAGTTCTTC. Amino acids: CAISRTDNEQFF.

This clone has more than one count but fewer than ten. The rearrangement links TRBV29-1 to TRBJ1-1; no clear D. V was shortened by 0 bases and J by 5 bases, with 10 bases between the two germline ends. This CDR3 comprises 13 residues. The germline V gene encodes CDR1 SQVTM and CDR2 ANQGSEA. The CDR3 coding sequence is TGCAGCGTTGAAGATCGCCCGGGGACTGAAGCTTTCTTT. Amino acids: CSVEDRPGTEAFF.

The chain is built from TRBV6-6 and TRBJ1-1; TRBD1 might be the D (5 bases). V lost 7 bases, J lost 11 bases, and 14 bases lay in between. The CDR3 has 11 amino acids. The V gene's germline CDR1 is MNHNY and CDR2 SVGAGI (reference sequence). The CDR3 loop is CASTVTREAFF. CDR3 DNA sequence: TGTGCCAGCACCGTGACCAGGGAGGCTTTCTTT.

The chain links TRBV6-1 to TRBJ1-2; no reliable D call. Trimming took 7 bases from V and 8 from J, leaving 11 bases between them. Germline V gene lookup returns CDR1 MNHNS and CDR2 SASEGT. There are 11 residues in the CDR3. The CDR3 DNA reads TGTGCCAGCAAGTCGAGGGAAGGCTACACCTTC. Its protein product is CASKSREGYTF.

V gene TRBV28 combines with J gene TRBJ2-7; the D is unclear. Germline CDR1 and CDR2: MDHEN and SYDVKM. The CDR3 extends over 16 amino acids. The V end lost 2 bases, the J end lost 0 bases, and 14 bases lay between the germline ends. CDR3 region: CASSLGVRLSSYEQYF. Written as DNA, the CDR3 is TGTGCCAGCAGTTTAGGAGTACGGCTGAGCTCCTACGAGCAGTACTTC. Looking up the rest from reference TRBV28 and TRBJ2-7 gives the full variable domain: DVKVTQSSRYLVKRTGEKVFLECVQDMDHENMFWYRQDPGLGLRLIYFSYDVKMKEKGDIPEGYSVSREKKERFSLILESASTNQTSMYLCASSLGVRLSSYEQYFGPGTRLTVT.

The J gene is TRBJ1-1, the V gene TRBV5-1; D ambiguous. The V gene lost 0 bases and the J gene lost 0 bases, with 6 bases spanning the gap. Germline V gene lookup returns CDR1 SGHRS and CDR2 YFSETQ. The CDR3 runs to 14 residues. Here the CDR3 reads CASSLAPVNTEAFF. The CDR3 DNA sequence: TGCGCCAGCAGCTTGGCGCCGGTGAACACTGAAGCTTTCTTT.